Listed below are T cell receptor beta chains from one sample, sequenced in a study of blood T cells in healthy people across ages. TCRdb reprocessed the 5' RACE reads with MiXCR, giving one entry per CDR3 protein. Of over 750,000 distinct CDR3 sequences listed, 25% are singletons. These data also formed part of another study, on T cells of mothers and their children.

The sequencing input was blood. The receptors derive from a boy aged 10-17 years in good health. CDR3s include the opening cysteine and the closing phenylalanine or tryptophan. A D gene is named only where the DNA matches it firmly. Some rows have no size entry. The others give once, few or many, or a class for an expanded clone.

cdr3_length d_call j_call v_call clone_size cdr3_nt cdr3_aa
15 - TRBJ2-3 TRBV7-2 few TGTGCCAGCAGTACGCGGGGTCTGGGGACAGATACGCAGTATTTT CASSTRGLGTDTQYF
15 - TRBJ1-1 TRBV6-6 few TGTGCCAGCAGTCCCCCGGCGAGGAGTCCCACTGAAGCTTTCTTT CASSPPARSPTEAFF
15 - TRBJ2-4 TRBV5-5 - TGTGCCAGCAGCGTGGACAGCTTAGCCAAAAACATACAGTACTTC CASSVDSLAKNIQYF
14 - TRBJ2-3 TRBV27 - TGTGCCAGCAGCACTCTCAGGGAACCAGATACGCAGTATTTT CASSTLREPDTQYF
16 TRBD1 TRBJ2-5 TRBV7-2 - TGTGCCAGCAGCTTAGTGCCCAGGGGGCGAGAGGAGACCCAGTACTTC CASSLVPRGREETQYF
12 - TRBJ2-2 TRBV19 - TGTGCCAGTACGCGGAACACCGGGGAGCTGTTTTTT CASTRNTGELFF
16 - TRBJ2-2 TRBV28 - TGTGCCAGCAGTGAATTAGGGGATTGGAACACCGGGGAGCTGTTTTTT CASSELGDWNTGELFF
13 TRBD2 TRBJ2-5 TRBV5-6 - TGTGCCAGCAGCCGACTAGCTACGGAGACCCAGTACTTC CASSRLATETQYF
13 - TRBJ1-2 TRBV2 - TGTGCCAGCAGTGAGACAGGACAGTTAAGCTACACCTTC CASSETGQLSYTF
15 - TRBJ2-7 TRBV14 - TGTGCCAGCAGCCAAGATGACGGTCGACCCTACGAGCAGTACTTC CASSQDDGRPYEQYF
14 - TRBJ1-6 TRBV25-1 - TGTGCCAGCAGTGGGAGAAATACTAATTCACCCCTCCACTTT CASSGRNTNSPLHF